This passage covers 30 T cell receptor beta chains from one sample sequenced in a study of monozygotic twins with inflammatory bowel disease. Each CDR3 protein gets one entry in TCRdb, which reprocessed the 5' RACE reads and gives no DNA. This sample carries under 150,000 distinct CDR3 sequences, with 2.4% going to the ten biggest clones. Sequencing input: blood. Receptors were obtained from a human donor with ulcerative colitis or Crohn's disease, or a healthy co-twin of an affected twin (not recorded which).

This chain joins TRBV7-2 and TRBJ2-5. The CDR3 consists of 15 residues. The germline V gene has CDR1 SGHTA and CDR2 FQGNSA. CDR3 amino acids: CASSLPLLGKVTQYF.

This sequence joins TRBV28 and TRBJ2-3; the D call of TRBD1 rests on TCRdb alone, since no DNA is present to check it. The CDR3 runs 17 residues. From germline, CDR1 is MDHEN and CDR2 SYDVKM. The CDR3 sequence is CASSPMGTGGGADTQYF.

This chain uses TRBV6-5 with TRBJ2-7. The V gene's germline CDR1 is MNHEY and CDR2 SVGAGI. The CDR3 length is 15 residues. The CDR3 sequence is CASSYSGIHADEQYF.

The rearrangement links TRBV20-1 to TRBJ2-2; the D call from TCRdb, TRBD2, cannot be confirmed without DNA. This CDR3 spans 18 amino acids. Germline CDR1 is DFQATT and CDR2 is SNEGSKA (reference sequence). Here the CDR3 reads CSASLAGGPIEDTGELFF.

The genes are TRBV6-2 or TRBV6-3 and TRBJ2-6. This CDR3 is 16 amino acids long. Germline CDR1 and CDR2: MNHEY and SVGEGT. This CDR3 is CASSYPGRSGANVLTF.

The chain couples TRBV7-6 to TRBJ2-7; TCRdb lists TRBD1, though no DNA is available to test this call. The CDR3 runs to 13 residues. CDR1 is SGHVS and CDR2 is FNYEAQ in the germline V gene. The chain's CDR3 is CASSHKTGGEQYF. Together with reference TRBV7-6 and TRBJ2-7, the CDR3 gives the full variable domain: GAGVSQSPRYKVTKRGQDVALRCDPISGHVSLYWYRQALGQGPEFLTYFNYEAQQDKSGLPNDRFSAERPEGSISTLTIQRTEQRDSAMYRCASSHKTGGEQYFGPGTRLTVT.

The chain employs TRBV6-1 and TRBJ2-4; TCRdb proposes TRBD1, but this gene call is untestable without DNA. This CDR3 comprises 15 residues. Germline V gives CDR1 MNHNS, CDR2 SASEGT. CDR3 protein: CASSPNDRVKNIQYF.

This rearrangement joins TRBV11-1 to TRBJ2-7; no DNA is available, so the TRBD1 call from TCRdb remains unchecked. Germline CDR1 SGHAT, CDR2 FQDESV (reference sequence). The CDR3 totals 14 residues. The CDR3 loop reads CASSSDRGHREQYF.

V gene TRBV12-3 or TRBV12-4 combines with J gene TRBJ2-4; TCRdb calls TRBD1, which cannot be checked without DNA. There are 13 residues in the CDR3. CDR3 amino acids: CASSFPGQNIQYF.

The chain links TRBV20-1 to TRBJ2-1; TCRdb designates TRBD2, a call that cannot be tested without DNA. CDR3 size: 18 residues. CDR1 is DFQATT, CDR2 SNEGSKA, per germline (reference sequence). This chain's CDR3 is CSARDPFLAGGPVDEQFF.

This rearrangement joins TRBV5-1 to TRBJ2-5; TCRdb calls TRBD1, which cannot be checked without DNA. The CDR3 totals 14 residues. Germline CDR1 and CDR2: SGHRS and YFSETQ. CDR3 loop: CASSFGQGWETQYF. The variable domain in full, with the rest retrieved from reference TRBV5-1 and TRBJ2-5, is KAGVTQTPRYLIKTRGQQVTLSCSPISGHRSVSWYQQTPGQGLQFLFEYFSETQRNKGNFPGRFSGRQFSNSRSEMNVSTLELGDSALYLCASSFGQGWETQYFGPGTRLLVL.

The rearrangement joins TRBV12-3 or TRBV12-4 to TRBJ2-5; with no DNA, the TCRdb D assignment of TRBD2 cannot be verified. The CDR3 loop spans 14 amino acids. CDR3 region: CASTRREGEETQYF.

This chain connects TRBV5-5 to TRBJ1-1; TCRdb proposes TRBD1, but this gene call is untestable without DNA. The CDR3 loop spans 14 amino acids. Germline V lookup: CDR1 SGHKS, CDR2 YYEKEE (reference sequence). The CDR3: CASSSVGQNTEAFF.

The V call is TRBV5-6, the J call TRBJ2-1. In germline, CDR1 is SGHDT, CDR2 YYEEEE. The CDR3 is 12 residues long. CDR3 amino acids: CASSWGNNEQFF.

This rearrangement joins TRBV5-6 to TRBJ1-1; TCRdb proposes TRBD1, but this gene call is untestable without DNA. This CDR3 is built from 16 residues. Germline V CDR1 and CDR2: SGHDT, YYEEEE. CDR3 residues: CASSSPSTGGFTEAFF. Full variable domain (rest looked up from reference TRBV5-6 and TRBJ1-1): DAGVTQSPTHLIKTRGQQVTLRCSPKSGHDTVSWYQQALGQGPQFIFQYYEEEERQRGNFPDRFSGHQFPNYSSELNVNALLLGDSALYLCASSSPSTGGFTEAFFGQGTRLTVV.

The J gene is TRBJ2-2, the V gene TRBV5-1; the TRBD2 assignment by TCRdb is unverifiable without DNA. This CDR3 is 16 amino acids long. Germline V gene sequence: CDR1 SGHRS, CDR2 YFSETQ. CDR3 residues: CASSADRTSFFGELFF.

The chain couples TRBV7-6 to TRBJ2-1; absent DNA, TCRdb's TRBD1 call cannot be checked. The CDR3 is made up of 14 amino acids. CDR1 is SGHVS and CDR2 is FNYEAQ in the germline V gene. The CDR3 loop is CASSPRQGAGEQFF.

The chain employs TRBV4-3 and TRBJ2-1. Germline CDR1 LGHNA, CDR2 YSLEER. This CDR3 is built from 14 residues. The CDR3 protein is CASSQDDDFYEQFF.

V and J are TRBV5-1 and TRBJ2-7. This CDR3 has 14 amino acids. Per the germline V gene, CDR1 is SGHRS and CDR2 is YFSETQ. CDR3 in amino acids: CASSLAAGSYEQYF. The full variable domain, with the rest looked up from reference TRBV5-1 and TRBJ2-7, is KAGVTQTPRYLIKTRGQQVTLSCSPISGHRSVSWYQQTPGQGLQFLFEYFSETQRNKGNFPGRFSGRQFSNSRSEMNVSTLELGDSALYLCASSLAAGSYEQYFGPGTRLTVT.

This chain joins TRBV6-2 or TRBV6-3 and TRBJ2-5. Germline V gene lookup returns CDR1 MNHEY and CDR2 SVGEGT. CDR3 size: 14 residues. CDR3 sequence reads: CASSSLDLEETQYF.

This chain connects TRBV28 to TRBJ2-6; as DNA is missing, the TRBD1 call by TCRdb cannot be tested. The CDR3 covers 17 residues. Germline V gene lookup returns CDR1 MDHEN and CDR2 SYDVKM. CDR3: CASSLHARGSGANVLTF. Supplemented by reference TRBV28 and TRBJ2-6, the full variable domain reads DVKVTQSSRYLVKRTGEKVFLECVQDMDHENMFWYRQDPGLGLRLIYFSYDVKMKEKGDIPEGYSVSREKKERFSLILESASTNQTSMYLCASSLHARGSGANVLTFGAGSRLTVL.

The V call is TRBV5-1, the J call TRBJ2-3; TCRdb indicates TRBD1, and absent DNA this call remains unverified. Germline V gene sequence: CDR1 SGHRS, CDR2 YFSETQ. The CDR3 spans 14 residues. The CDR3 is CASRRRGSTDTQYF.

This chain connects TRBV4-1 to TRBJ2-1; as DNA is missing, the TRBD1 call by TCRdb cannot be tested. Per the germline V gene, CDR1 is MGHRA and CDR2 is YSYEKL. CDR3 length: 17 residues. The CDR3 sequence: CASSQDQGRGPYNEQFF.

The V and J genes are TRBV28 and TRBJ1-1; the D call of TRBD1 rests on TCRdb alone, since no DNA is present to check it. Per the germline V gene, CDR1 is MDHEN and CDR2 is SYDVKM. The CDR3 length is 13 residues. CDR3 loop: CASSLPWGGEAFF.

This chain joins TRBV6-1 and TRBJ1-5. Germline V gene sequence: CDR1 MNHNS, CDR2 SASEGT. The CDR3 extends over 15 amino acids. CDR3 loop: CASHKGTSSNQPQHF.

The chain employs TRBV5-4 and TRBJ2-1. CDR1 SGHNT and CDR2 YYREEE come from the germline V gene (reference sequence). The length of the CDR3 is 15 residues. CDR3 loop: CASSFGFSSYNEQFF.

This chain joins TRBV20-1 and TRBJ2-6; TCRdb gives TRBD1 as the D gene, but with no DNA this cannot be confirmed. Germline assignment: CDR1 DFQATT and CDR2 SNEGSKA (reference sequence). The CDR3 consists of 17 residues. The CDR3 is CSASLLDRVAGANVLTF.

This chain uses TRBV5-4 with TRBJ1-1; no DNA is available, so the TRBD1 call from TCRdb remains unchecked. Germline V CDR1 and CDR2: SGHNT, YYREEE (reference sequence). The CDR3 contains 17 residues. CDR3 amino acids: CASSLDPVGIQNTEAFF.

CDR3 region: CASSPRSGQDTGELFF. The chain recombines TRBV18 with TRBJ2-2; TCRdb designates TRBD1, a call that cannot be tested without DNA. Germline lookup yields CDR1 KGHSH and CDR2 LQKENI. The CDR3 runs to 16 residues.

The chain recombines TRBV20-1 with TRBJ2-2; no DNA is available, so the TRBD1 call from TCRdb remains unchecked. Per germline, CDR1 DFQATT and CDR2 SNEGSKA (reference sequence). This CDR3 region has 17 residues. CDR3 region: CSARRSGQGSSTGELFF.